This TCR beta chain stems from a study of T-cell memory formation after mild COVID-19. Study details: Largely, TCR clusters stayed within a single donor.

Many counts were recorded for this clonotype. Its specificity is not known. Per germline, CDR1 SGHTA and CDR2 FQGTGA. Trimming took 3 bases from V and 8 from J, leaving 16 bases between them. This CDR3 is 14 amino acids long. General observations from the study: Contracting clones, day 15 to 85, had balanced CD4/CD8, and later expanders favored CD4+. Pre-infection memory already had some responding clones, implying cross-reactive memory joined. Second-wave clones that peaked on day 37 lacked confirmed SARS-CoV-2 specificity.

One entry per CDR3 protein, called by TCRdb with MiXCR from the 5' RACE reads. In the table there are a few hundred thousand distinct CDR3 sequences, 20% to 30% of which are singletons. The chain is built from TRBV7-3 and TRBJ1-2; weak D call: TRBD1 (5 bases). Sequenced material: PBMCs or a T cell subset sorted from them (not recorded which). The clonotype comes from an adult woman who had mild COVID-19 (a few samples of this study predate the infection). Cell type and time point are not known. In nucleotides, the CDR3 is TGTGCCAGCAGCTTTGGTCCTGGGACGGAGGGCTACACCTTC. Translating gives CASSFGPGTEGYTF. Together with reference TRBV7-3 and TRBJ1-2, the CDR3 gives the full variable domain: GAGVSQTPSNKVTEKGKYVELRCDPISGHTALYWYRQSLGQGPEFLIYFQGTGAADDSGLPNDRFFAVRPEGSVSTLKIQRTERGDSAVYLCASSFGPGTEGYTFGSGTRLTVV.